The 14 T cell receptor beta chains reported below all come from one sample, sequenced in a study of blood T cell repertoires in COVID-19. Sequenced by immunoSEQ multiplex PCR; TCRdb stores in-frame clones only, minus some. The sample has approximately 290,000 clones; nearly 90% are singletons. Sequenced material: peripheral blood. Every receptor here comes from a woman aged 30 to 39 with COVID-19, enrolled during active disease.

The rearrangement joins TRBV19 to TRBJ1-5; TRBD1 agrees at 9 bases. CDR3 length equals 14 residues. CDR1 is LNHDA, CDR2 SQIVND, per germline (reference sequence). The V and J ends lost 5 bases and 6 bases, in that order; junction bases with no gene match: 5. CDR3 DNA sequence: TGTGCCAGTAGTCCACAGGGGGCATCTCAGCCCCAGCATTTT. This codes for CASSPQGASQPQHF.

This chain connects TRBV14 to TRBJ2-5; D is unresolved. In germline, CDR1 is SGHDN, CDR2 FVKESK. V was clipped by 0 bases and J by 4 bases, with 15 bases between them. This CDR3 is 16 amino acids long. CDR3 DNA sequence: TGTGCCAGCAGCCAAGATAGTGGGCGATCCAGAGAGACCCAGTACTTC. This gives the protein CASSQDSGRSRETQYF.

This chain uses TRBV5-5 with TRBJ2-2, with 7 bases aligning to TRBD1. This CDR3 region has 15 residues. V lost 2 bases to trimming and J lost 0 bases; unmatched junction nucleotides: 1. CDR1 and CDR2 (germline): SGHKS, YYEKEE (reference sequence). In DNA form, the CDR3 reads TGTGCCAGCAGCTTCACAGGGGCGAACACCGGGGAGCTGTTTTTT. It specifies CASSFTGANTGELFF.

As for this clone: At the DNA level, this CDR3 is encoded by other sequences in the same sample as well. The chain joins TRBV18 to TRBJ1-3, with 7 bases aligning to TRBD1. V dropped 3 bases and J dropped 4; count of bases not matched to a gene: 6. The germline gives CDR1 KGHSH, CDR2 LQKENI. CDR3 length: 15 residues. This CDR3 reads CASSPQTGAGNTIYF. The CDR3 DNA reads TGTGCCAGCTCACCGCAAACAGGGGCCGGAAACACCATATATTTT.

The rearrangement uses TRBV4-1 and TRBJ1-3; no clear D. V gave up 4 bases and J gave up 2 bases, with 9 bases separating them. This CDR3 comprises 14 residues. Germline CDR1 MGHRA, CDR2 YSYEKL. The CDR3 coding sequence is TGCGCCAGCAGCCTCCTTAACACTGGAAACACCATATATTTT. This encodes CASSLLNTGNTIYF.

The chain carries TRBV4-1 and TRBJ2-5; 7 bases are shared with TRBD2. The CDR3 runs 14 residues. The ends lost 4 bases at V and 5 bases at J; junction bases unmatched: 7. Germline V CDR1 and CDR2: MGHRA, YSYEKL. Written as DNA, the CDR3 is TGCGCCAGCAGCCTTTCCCTAGCGGTGGAGACCCAGTACTTC. It is translated as CASSLSLAVETQYF.

The chain uses TRBV28 and TRBJ1-2; no definite D call. Germline V lookup: CDR1 MDHEN, CDR2 SYDVKM. This CDR3 has 12 amino acids. The V end lost 5 bases, the J end lost 3 bases, and 7 bases lay between the germline ends. The CDR3 DNA is TGTGCCAGCAGTCCAAGAGACTATGGCTACACCTTC. This translates into CASSPRDYGYTF.

The J gene is TRBJ1-3, the V gene TRBV11-3; D is possibly TRBD1 (5 bases). Trimming cost V 1 base and J 4 bases, with 14 bases left between them. Germline-derived CDR1 and CDR2 are SGHNT and YENEEA. The CDR3 consists of 16 residues. The CDR3 region has the DNA TGTGCCAGCAGCTTAGGAAACAGGATGTCGGGAAACACCATATATTTT. Translated, it gives CASSLGNRMSGNTIYF. Together with reference TRBV11-3 and TRBJ1-3, the CDR3 gives the full variable domain: EAGVVQSPRYKIIEKKQPVAFWCNPISGHNTLYWYLQNLGQGPELLIRYENEEAVDDSQLPKDRFSAERLKGVDSTLKIQPAELGDSAVYLCASSLGNRMSGNTIYFGEGSWLTVV.

This clone was seen once. The chain recombines TRBV10-2 with TRBJ1-2; 12 bases agree with TRBD1. The CDR3 is 17 amino acids. Trimming removed 10 bases from V and 4 bases from J; junction bases left unmatched: 16. Per the germline V gene, CDR1 is WSHSY and CDR2 is SAAADI. CDR3 protein: CATSRDRGRTLGYGYTF. CDR3 bases: TGCGCCACCTCACGGGACAGGGGGCGGACGCTTGGCTATGGCTACACCTTC.

The V call is TRBV2, the J call TRBJ2-1; TRBD2 agrees at 15 bases. Germline CDR1 SNHLY, CDR2 FYNNEI. This CDR3 contains 16 residues. J lost 3 bases, V lost 4 bases, and 1 base had no gene match. The CDR3 DNA sequence: TGTGCCAGCAGTGGGACTAGCGGGGGGGTCTACAATGAGCAGTTCTTC. Its protein product is CASSGTSGGVYNEQFF.

The chain links TRBV19 to TRBJ1-4; the D gene is possibly TRBD1 (6 bases). The germline gives CDR1 LNHDA, CDR2 SQIVND (reference sequence). The CDR3 is made up of 13 amino acids. The germline V and J ends were trimmed by 8 bases and 4 bases, with 11 bases remaining between them. The CDR3 loop is CASADRFNEKLFF. For the CDR3, the DNA is TGTGCCAGTGCGGACAGATTTAATGAAAAACTGTTTTTT.

The chain uses TRBV9 and TRBJ2-2, with 11 nucleotides matching TRBD2. There are 17 residues in the CDR3. CDR1 and CDR2 (germline): SGDLS, YYNGEE. Trimming removed 4 bases from V and 5 bases from J; junction bases left unmatched: 10. In nucleotides, the CDR3 is TGTGCCAGCAGCCCCCTCCGGGGACTAGCGGAGACCGGGGAGCTGTTTTTT. This translates into CASSPLRGLAETGELFF. Full variable domain (outside the CDR3, taken from reference TRBV9 and TRBJ2-2): DSGVTQTPKHLITATGQRVTLRCSPRSGDLSVYWYQQSLDQGLQFLIQYYNGEERAKGNILERFSAQQFPDLHSELNLSSLELGDSALYFCASSPLRGLAETGELFFGEGSRLTVL.

V usage is TRBV6-5 and J usage is TRBJ2-2; TRBD2 matches 11 bases. The CDR3 has 15 residues. After removal of 8 bases from V and 4 bases from J, the junction contained 6 bases not matched to a gene. Germline CDR1 is MNHEY and CDR2 is SVGAGI. CDR3 residues: CASLSGGATTGELFF. The CDR3, as DNA: TGTGCCAGCCTTAGCGGGGGGGCGACCACCGGGGAGCTGTTTTTT.

The rearrangement joins TRBV19 to TRBJ1-6, with a weak D call TRBD1 (5 bases). Trimming pared 7 bases from V and 4 bases from J, leaving 11 bases between. The CDR3 runs 14 residues. Per germline, CDR1 LNHDA and CDR2 SQIVND (reference sequence). CDR3 protein: CASKTATYNSPLHF. The CDR3 nucleotides read TGTGCCAGTAAGACAGCCACATATAATTCACCCCTCCACTTT.